This T cell receptor beta chain was captured by sequencing in a study of T cells in Graves' hyperthyroidism and ophthalmopathy (dated by TCRdb to about 2019). General notes on the study: Peripheral blood was collected at initial diagnosis, before any treatment. To identify TCR V-J signatures that set the groups apart, the researchers used a discovery cohort of more than 95 patients, made up of about 44 with Graves' ophthalmopathy and around 58 with stable Graves' hyperthyroidism. Prospective prediction of ophthalmopathy was tested in an independent validation cohort of fewer than 20 hyperthyroidism patients and approximately 17 patients who later progressed to ophthalmopathy. The 100 discovery patients were randomly split 7:3 into training and test sets. In over five Graves' hyperthyroidism patients, the study also compared T-cell repertoires from thyroid tissue with T-cell repertoires from blood. Once sampling was done, hyperthyroidism patients were given methimazole at a starting dose of 30 mg daily, whereas ophthalmopathy patients were given high-dose intravenous methylprednisolone. According to the paper, TCR Vbeta CDR3 sequencing was carried out on some 130 peripheral blood samples, which came from more than 40 ophthalmopathy, some 73 hyperthyroidism and roughly 17 progressor patients.

Turning to this clonotype: The clone's antigen remains unknown. Within one base of it there is no much larger clone, and no base qualities were kept.

The CDR3 runs 15 amino acids, cysteine and phenylalanine included. The DNA shown is the 45-base CDR3, in frame from base 1. V loses 3 bases of germline sequence and J loses 4 bases, and the interval between the two ends is 15 bases. The CDR1 and CDR2 encoded by the germline V gene (reference sequence) are LGHDT and YNNKEL. Amplification of TCR beta CDR3 regions was carried out from RNA transcripts. The TCR CDR3 was subjected to a first round of RT-PCR using the HTBI primer set and the Qiagen OneStep RT-PCR kit. Libraries were constructed in a second round of multiplex PCR, after which size selection and purification were performed. Paired-end sequencing of the libraries was performed with 100 bp reads on an Illumina HiSeq2000. The original pipeline was this. SOAPnuke was used to process the raw data, with reads discarded if the reads contained adapters or uncalled bases, had a mean Phred below 15, or lacked an exact constant-primer or identifier match. COPE v1.2.5 was used to merge high-quality paired reads, and clonotypes were defined as unique nucleotide sequences. MiTCR v1.1 was used to align clonotypes to the IMGT TRBV, TRBD and TRBJ reference segments. Only V-J combinations with frequency above 0.0001, covering about 99% of repertoires, were analysed. A TCS score was defined as the ratio of F50 (clonal expansion) to E x V (chaos), with BLOSUM62-based TCRdist applied between CDR3 peptides within each V-J. Welch's t-statistics and random forest reduced 450 to 600 V-J features to about 12, which were used in a naive Bayes classifier (R e1071). TCRdb passed the public sequencing reads through fastp at Q25 and MiXCR, retaining productive beta sequences. Each CDR3 protein appears once, grouped with its most common genes and DNA. TCRdb, rather than the study authors, made the V and J calls. The sample profile shows 250,000 to 350,000 distinct CDR3 sequences; roughly 22% of them were found once. The ten top clones hold approximately 60% of the sample.

Ophthalmopathy patients had moderately to severely active disease, with a Clinical Activity Score of 3 or more, a NOSPECS grade of 4 or more, and a disease duration of less than 3 months. Patients with uncontrolled infections, other autoimmune diseases, pregnancy or lactation were excluded. Diagnoses relied on clinical symptoms, serum thyroxine and TRAb, thyroid ultrasound and orbital computed tomography. Ficoll-Paque density gradient centrifugation was used to isolate PBMCs from around 10 ml of fresh peripheral blood. Trizol reagent was used to extract total RNA, and RNA quality was then checked on an Agilent 2100 Bioanalyzer. Study-wide findings and limitations: During validation, the model predicted progression to ophthalmopathy a median of around 7 months ahead of onset, with approximately 71% sensitivity and about 72% specificity. In cross-validation, a model built on a 13 V-J signature told ophthalmopathy apart from stable hyperthyroidism with under 90% sensitivity and 81% to 82% specificity, and in testing the same model reached 80%/75%. No statistical method was used to set the sample size in advance, and investigators knew the group allocation. Blood samples also contained most of the expanded thyroid clonotypes (frequency above 0.001), which suggests that blood repertoires may reflect thyroid immune responses.

The sequence joins TRBV3-1 to TRBJ2-5; tentative D gene TRBD2, with 7 bases matching. The receptor was derived from a man younger than 45 with Graves' ophthalmopathy. The sample taken for sequencing was blood. The bases read TGTGCCAGCAGCCATCTTGGGGGGGCCGCAGAGACCCAGTACTTC. Its protein reads: CASSHLGGAAETQYF.